This T cell receptor beta chain comes out of a study of CD8 T cells in ankylosing spondylitis. Findings of the study overall: Peripheral blood held disease-linked clones only at relatively low frequency, and these were CD8+. Reportedly, significant enrichment of disease-linked clones occurred in matched ankylosing spondylitis synovial fluid.

At least ten counts were recorded for this clonotype. The antigen remains undetermined. This CDR3 spans 14 amino acids. V trimming: 6 bases; J trimming: 4 bases; junction bases outside the gene matches: 4. MiXCR, run by TCRdb on the 5' RACE reads, gives a single entry per CDR3 protein. The sample contains roughly 91,000 distinct CDR3 sequences, roughly 8.3% of which appear only once. This sequence was found in a male donor with ankylosing spondylitis or in good health (not recorded which). The rearrangement joins TRBV12-3 or TRBV12-4 to TRBJ2-7, with TRBD2 identical over 12 bases. Sequenced sample: blood, either unsorted or a sorted T cell fraction (not recorded which). CDR3 sequence (DNA): TGTGCCAGCAGGCCGACTAGCGGGAGATACGAGCAGTACTTC. As protein: CASRPTSGRYEQYF.